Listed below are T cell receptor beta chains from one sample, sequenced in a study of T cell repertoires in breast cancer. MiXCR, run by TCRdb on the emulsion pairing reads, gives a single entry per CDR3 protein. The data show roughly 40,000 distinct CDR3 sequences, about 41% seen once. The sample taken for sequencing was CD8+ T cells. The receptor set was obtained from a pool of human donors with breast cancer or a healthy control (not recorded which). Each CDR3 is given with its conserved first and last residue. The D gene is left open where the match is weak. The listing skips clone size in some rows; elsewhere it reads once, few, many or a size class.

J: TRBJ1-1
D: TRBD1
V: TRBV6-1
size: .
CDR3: CASRSGTANIEAFF
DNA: TGTGCCAGCAGGTCGGGGACAGCGAACATTGAAGCTTTCTTT

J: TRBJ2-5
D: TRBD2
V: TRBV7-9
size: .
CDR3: CASSWGTSGSETQYF
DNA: TGTGCCAGCTCATGGGGGACTAGCGGGAGTGAGACCCAGTACTTC

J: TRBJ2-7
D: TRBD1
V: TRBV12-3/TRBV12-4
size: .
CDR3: CASSAGGYEQYF
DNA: TGTGCCAGCAGTGCAGGGGGCTACGAGCAGTACTTC

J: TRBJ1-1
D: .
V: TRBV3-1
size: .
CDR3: CASSQGSTYTEAFF
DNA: TGTGCCAGCAGCCAAGGGTCGACCTACACTGAAGCTTTCTTT

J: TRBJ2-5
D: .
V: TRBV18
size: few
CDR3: CASSPPSAETQYF
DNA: TGTGCCAGCTCACCACCCTCCGCAGAGACCCAGTACTTC

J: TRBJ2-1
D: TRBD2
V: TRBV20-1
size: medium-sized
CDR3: CSARNGRAYNEQFF
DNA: TGCAGTGCTAGGAACGGGAGGGCCTACAATGAGCAGTTCTTC

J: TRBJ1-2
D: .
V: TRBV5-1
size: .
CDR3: CASSSLEGMDGYTF
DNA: TGCGCCAGCAGCTCCCTGGAGGGCATGGATGGCTACACCTTC

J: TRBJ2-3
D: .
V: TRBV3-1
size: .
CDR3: CASSQAGSAVTSTDTQYF
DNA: TGTGCCAGCAGCCAAGCGGGGTCTGCGGTAACTAGCACAGATACGCAGTATTTT

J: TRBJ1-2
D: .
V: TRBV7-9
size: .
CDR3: CASTLTGGNYGYTF
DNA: TGTGCCAGCACCCTAACGGGGGGGAACTATGGCTACACCTTC

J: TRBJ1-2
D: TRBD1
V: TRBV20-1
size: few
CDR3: CSAQLAGTGDGYTF
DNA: TGCAGTGCCCAGCTCGCCGGGACAGGGGATGGCTACACCTTC

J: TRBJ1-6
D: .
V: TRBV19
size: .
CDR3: CATRSRQGNSPLHF
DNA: TGTGCCACTAGGAGCCGGCAGGGAAATTCACCCCTCCACTTT

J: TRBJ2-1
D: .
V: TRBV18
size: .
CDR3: CASSPLASDEQFF
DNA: TGTGCCAGCTCACCCCTGGCCTCCGATGAGCAGTTCTTC

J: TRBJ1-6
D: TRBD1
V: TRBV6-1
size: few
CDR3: CASSRDSGSPLHF
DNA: TGTGCCAGCAGTCGGGACAGTGGATCACCCCTCCACTTT

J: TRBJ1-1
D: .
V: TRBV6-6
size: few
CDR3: CASSYLVTEAFF
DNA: TGTGCCAGCAGTTACTTAGTCACTGAAGCTTTCTTT

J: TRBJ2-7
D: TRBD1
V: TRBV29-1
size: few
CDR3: CSVEVSTGGAVQYF
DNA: TGCAGCGTTGAAGTTTCAACAGGGGGCGCCGTGCAGTACTTC

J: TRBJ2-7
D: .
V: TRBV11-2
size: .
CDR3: CASSLGFGTNYEQYF
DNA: TGTGCCAGCAGCTTAGGGTTTGGGACAAATTACGAGCAGTACTTC

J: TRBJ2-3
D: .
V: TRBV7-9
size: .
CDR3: CASSLAGPRTDTQYF
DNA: TGTGCCAGCAGCTTAGCGGGTCCAAGGACAGATACGCAGTATTTT

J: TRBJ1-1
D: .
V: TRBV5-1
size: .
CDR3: CASSSGLRGVNTEAFF
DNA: TGCGCCAGCAGCTCGGGACTCCGTGGGGTGAACACTGAAGCTTTCTTT

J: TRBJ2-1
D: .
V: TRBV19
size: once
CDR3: CASSKTSYNEQFF
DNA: TGTGCCAGTAGTAAGACTTCCTACAATGAGCAGTTCTTC

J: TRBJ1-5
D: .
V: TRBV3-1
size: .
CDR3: CASSSGVQPQHF
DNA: TGTGCCAGCAGCTCAGGGGTTCAGCCCCAGCATTTT

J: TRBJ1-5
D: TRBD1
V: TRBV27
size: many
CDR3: CASSSSRQGYQPQHF
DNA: TGTGCCAGCAGTTCCTCCCGACAGGGGTATCAGCCCCAGCATTTT

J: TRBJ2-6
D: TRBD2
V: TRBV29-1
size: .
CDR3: CSVEVGGSGANVLTF
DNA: TGCAGCGTTGAAGTGGGAGGGTCTGGGGCCAACGTCCTGACTTTC